The subject of this entry is one T cell receptor (beta chain). The target antigen is unknown. This sample is part of a study of cytotoxic CD8 clonotypes in ibrutinib-treated CLL. Study overall: Enrolment comprised around twelve relapsed/refractory and roughly 15 treatment-naive patients; approximately 18 were IGHV unmutated. Findings of the study overall: Baseline levels were approached again at progression, after clonality had risen at ibrutinib response.

Germline CDR1 MNHEY, CDR2 SVGAGI. V lost 5 bases and J lost 5, with 13 bases in between. The CDR3 runs 14 residues. Here immunoSEQ multiplex PCR was the method, and the copy in TCRdb shows in-frame clones only, minus some. This sample yields 130,000 to 150,000 clones, of which roughly 90% are seen a single time; about a tenth belongs to the top ten. The source is a human donor with chronic lymphocytic leukemia. Sequenced here: PBMCs, sampled after 12 months of ibrutinib treatment. This chain joins TRBV6-5 and TRBJ2-1; D is perhaps TRBD1 (6 bases). The CDR3 DNA reads TGTGCCAGCAGTCCGGGACAATCAAACAATGAGCAGTTCTTC. It is translated as CASSPGQSNNEQFF.